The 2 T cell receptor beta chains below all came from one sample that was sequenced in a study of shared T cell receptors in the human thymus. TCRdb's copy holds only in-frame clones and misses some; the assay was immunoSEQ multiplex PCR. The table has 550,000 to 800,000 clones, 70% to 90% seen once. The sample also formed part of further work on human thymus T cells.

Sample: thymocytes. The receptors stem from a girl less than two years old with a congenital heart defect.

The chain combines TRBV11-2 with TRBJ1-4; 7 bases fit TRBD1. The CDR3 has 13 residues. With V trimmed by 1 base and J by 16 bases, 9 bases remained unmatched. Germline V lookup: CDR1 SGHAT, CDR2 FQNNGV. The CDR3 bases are TGTGCCAGCAGCTTAGCCCCCACAGGGGCGGCGTTTTTT. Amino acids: CASSLAPTGAAFF.

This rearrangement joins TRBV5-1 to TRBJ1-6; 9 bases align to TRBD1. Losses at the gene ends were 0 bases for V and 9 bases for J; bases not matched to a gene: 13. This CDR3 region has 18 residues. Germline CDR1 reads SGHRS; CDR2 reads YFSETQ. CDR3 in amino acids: CASSLAGPGQGNSSPLHF. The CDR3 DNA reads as TGCGCCAGCAGCTTGGCGGGTCCAGGACAGGGGAATTCTTCACCCCTCCACTTT.